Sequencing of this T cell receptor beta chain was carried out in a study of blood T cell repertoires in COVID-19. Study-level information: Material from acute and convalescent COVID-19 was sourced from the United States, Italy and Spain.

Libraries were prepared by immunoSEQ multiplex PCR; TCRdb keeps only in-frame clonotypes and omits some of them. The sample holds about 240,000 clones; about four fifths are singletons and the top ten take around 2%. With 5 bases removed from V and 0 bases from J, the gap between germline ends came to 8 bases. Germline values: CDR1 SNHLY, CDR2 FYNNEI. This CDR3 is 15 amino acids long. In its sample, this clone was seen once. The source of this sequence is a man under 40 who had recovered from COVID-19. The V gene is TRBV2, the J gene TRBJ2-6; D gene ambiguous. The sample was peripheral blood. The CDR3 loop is CASSSYSSGANVLTF. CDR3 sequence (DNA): TGTGCCAGCAGTTCATACTCCTCTGGGGCCAACGTCCTGACTTTC.